The T cell receptor (beta chain) described here comes from a study of blood T cell repertoires in COVID-19. The repertoire was sequenced with immunoSEQ multiplex PCR; TCRdb's copy has only in-frame clones and lacks some. The top ten hold more than 20% of the sample, which has 85,000 to 100,000 clones, 70% to 85% seen once. Germline CDR1 LGHDT, CDR2 YNNKEL (reference sequence). Germline trimming cut 3 bases from V and 4 bases from J; bases unmatched to any gene: 4. CDR3 length equals 14 residues. Sequenced input: peripheral blood. The receptor comes from a human donor in a cohort sampled during active COVID-19. The V and J genes are TRBV3-1 (or the pseudogene TRBV3-2) and TRBJ2-5; 8 nucleotides line up with TRBD2. The CDR3 reads CASSHALAGETQYF. The DNA of the CDR3 is TGTGCCAGCAGCCATGCCCTAGCGGGAGAGACCCAGTACTTC.